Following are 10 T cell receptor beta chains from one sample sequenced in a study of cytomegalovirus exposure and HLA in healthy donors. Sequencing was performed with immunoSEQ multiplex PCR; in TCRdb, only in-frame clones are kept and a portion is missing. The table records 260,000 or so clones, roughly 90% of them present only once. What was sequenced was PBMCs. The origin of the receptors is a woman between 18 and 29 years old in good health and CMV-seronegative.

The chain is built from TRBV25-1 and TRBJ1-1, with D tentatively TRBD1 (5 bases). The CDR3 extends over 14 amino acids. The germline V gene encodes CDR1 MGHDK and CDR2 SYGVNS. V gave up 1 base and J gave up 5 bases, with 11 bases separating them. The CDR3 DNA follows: TGTGCCAGCAGTGAATTGGGCAGGGAAACTGAAGCTTTCTTT. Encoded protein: CASSELGRETEAFF.

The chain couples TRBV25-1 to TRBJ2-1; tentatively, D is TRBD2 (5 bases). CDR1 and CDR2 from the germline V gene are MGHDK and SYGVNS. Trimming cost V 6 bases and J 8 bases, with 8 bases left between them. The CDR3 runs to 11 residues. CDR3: CASSGVDEQFF. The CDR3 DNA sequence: TGTGCCAGCAGCGGGGTGGATGAGCAGTTCTTC.

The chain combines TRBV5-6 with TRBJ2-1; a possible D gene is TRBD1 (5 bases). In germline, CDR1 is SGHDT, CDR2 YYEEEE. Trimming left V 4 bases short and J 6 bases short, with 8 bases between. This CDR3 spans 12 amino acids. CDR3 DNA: TGTGCCAGCAGCCAGGGCAGCAATGAGCAGTTCTTC. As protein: CASSQGSNEQFF.

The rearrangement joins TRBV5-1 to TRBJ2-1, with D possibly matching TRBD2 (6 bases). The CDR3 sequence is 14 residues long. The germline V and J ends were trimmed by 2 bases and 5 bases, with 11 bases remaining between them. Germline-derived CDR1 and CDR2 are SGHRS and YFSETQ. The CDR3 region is CASSLGTLNNEQFF. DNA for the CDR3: TGCGCCAGCAGCTTAGGGACTTTGAACAATGAGCAGTTCTTC. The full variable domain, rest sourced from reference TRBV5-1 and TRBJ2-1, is KAGVTQTPRYLIKTRGQQVTLSCSPISGHRSVSWYQQTPGQGLQFLFEYFSETQRNKGNFPGRFSGRQFSNSRSEMNVSTLELGDSALYLCASSLGTLNNEQFFGPGTRLTVL.

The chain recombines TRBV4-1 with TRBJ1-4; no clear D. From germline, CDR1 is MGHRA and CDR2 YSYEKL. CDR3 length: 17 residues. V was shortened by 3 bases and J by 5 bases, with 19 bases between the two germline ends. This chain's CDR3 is CASSHVQTSVQNEKLFF. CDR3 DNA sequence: TGCGCCAGCAGCCATGTACAGACGTCCGTTCAGAATGAAAAACTGTTTTTT.

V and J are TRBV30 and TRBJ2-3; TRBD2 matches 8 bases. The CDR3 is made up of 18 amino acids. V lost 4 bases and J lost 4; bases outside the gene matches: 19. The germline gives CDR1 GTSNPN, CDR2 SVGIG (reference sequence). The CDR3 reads CAWKAGSGGLASPDTQYF. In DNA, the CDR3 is TGTGCCTGGAAGGCAGGTTCCGGTGGACTAGCCTCCCCAGATACGCAGTATTTT.

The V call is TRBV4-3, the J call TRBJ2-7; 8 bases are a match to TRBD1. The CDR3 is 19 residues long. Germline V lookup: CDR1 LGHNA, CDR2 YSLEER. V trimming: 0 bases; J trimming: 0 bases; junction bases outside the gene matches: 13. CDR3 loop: CASSQDLVAGGLDSYEQYF. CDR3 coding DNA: TGCGCCAGCAGCCAAGATTTGGTGGCAGGGGGCTTGGACTCCTACGAGCAGTACTTC.

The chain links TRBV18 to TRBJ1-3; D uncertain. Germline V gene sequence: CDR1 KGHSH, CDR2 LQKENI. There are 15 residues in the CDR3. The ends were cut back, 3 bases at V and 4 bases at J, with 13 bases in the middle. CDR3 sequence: CASSPIGSVGNTIYF. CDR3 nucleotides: TGTGCCAGCTCACCTATAGGAAGCGTCGGAAACACCATATATTTT. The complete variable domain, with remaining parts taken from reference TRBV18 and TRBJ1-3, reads NAGVMQNPRHLVRRRGQEARLRCSPMKGHSHVYWYRQLPEEGLKFMVYLQKENIIDESGMPKERFSAEFPKEGPSILRIQQVVRGDSAAYFCASSPIGSVGNTIYFGEGSWLTVV.

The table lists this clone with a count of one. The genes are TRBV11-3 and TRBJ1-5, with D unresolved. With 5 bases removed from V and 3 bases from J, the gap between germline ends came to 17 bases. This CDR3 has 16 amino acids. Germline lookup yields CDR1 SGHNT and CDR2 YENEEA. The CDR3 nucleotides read TGTGCCAGCAGCCCCTTGGGCAGGAGGAACAATCAGCCCCAGCATTTT. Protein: CASSPLGRRNNQPQHF.

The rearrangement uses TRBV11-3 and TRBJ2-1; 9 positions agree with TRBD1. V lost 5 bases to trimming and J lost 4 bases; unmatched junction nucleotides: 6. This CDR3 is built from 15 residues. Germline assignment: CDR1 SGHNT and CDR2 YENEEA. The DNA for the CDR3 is TGTGCCAGCAGCCACCGACAGGGGGGATACAATGAGCAGTTCTTC. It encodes CASSHRQGGYNEQFF.